This entry describes one T cell receptor (beta chain). CDR3 length: 15 residues. CDR1 MNHNS and CDR2 SASEGT come from the germline V gene. V lost 5 bases and J 1 base, leaving 14 bases between the germline ends. TCRdb used MiXCR to reprocess the 5' RACE reads, holding one entry per CDR3 protein. The sample has approximately 60,000 distinct CDR3 sequences; 22% are singletons. Source material: memory CD4+ T cells sorted from a lymph node. Subset: memory CD4+ T cells, CD4+CD45RO+CD25-. The sequence was collected from a female donor with breast cancer. The J gene is TRBJ1-1, the V gene TRBV6-1, with D hard to call. The CDR3 DNA sequence: TGTGCCAGCAGTATTCCCCCAGGCGGGAACACTGAAGCTTTCTTT. Translating gives CASSIPPGGNTEAFF.